The clone carrying this T cell receptor beta chain has more than one count but fewer than ten. Its antigen is not known. These data come from a study of cytomegalovirus exposure and HLA in healthy donors. Findings and caveats of the study: In a later analysis, most CMV-associated TCR beta chains appeared HLA-restricted. Associated with cytomegalovirus, according to the listing, were 150 to 200 TCR beta chains. The CMV antigen specificity of three CMV-associated chains was confirmed through in vitro analysis.

Amplification used 60 Vbeta primers and 13 Jbeta primers. Authors' processing steps: Around 80 million unique TCR beta chains, roughly 11 million of them shared, were counted by a later analysis. Profiled with immunoSEQ multiplex PCR; TCRdb holds only in-frame clones, not every one. The V and J calls and the clone size are those of that table, but D and trimming were determined from the DNA. The table shows 96,000 or so clones, with 65% to 85% occurring only once. CDR1 and CDR2 (germline): SGHRS, YFSETQ. The CDR3 has 14 amino acids. V was shortened by 3 bases and J by 4 bases, with 11 bases between the two germline ends.

The sequence came from a female donor in good health and CMV-seropositive. Sequencing was done on a sample of PBMCs. The rearrangement links TRBV5-1 to TRBJ2-1, with TRBD1 as a possible D gene (6 bases). The CDR3 region is CASSSQTGYNEQFF. The CDR3 DNA follows: TGCGCCAGCAGCTCTCAGACAGGTTACAATGAGCAGTTCTTC.